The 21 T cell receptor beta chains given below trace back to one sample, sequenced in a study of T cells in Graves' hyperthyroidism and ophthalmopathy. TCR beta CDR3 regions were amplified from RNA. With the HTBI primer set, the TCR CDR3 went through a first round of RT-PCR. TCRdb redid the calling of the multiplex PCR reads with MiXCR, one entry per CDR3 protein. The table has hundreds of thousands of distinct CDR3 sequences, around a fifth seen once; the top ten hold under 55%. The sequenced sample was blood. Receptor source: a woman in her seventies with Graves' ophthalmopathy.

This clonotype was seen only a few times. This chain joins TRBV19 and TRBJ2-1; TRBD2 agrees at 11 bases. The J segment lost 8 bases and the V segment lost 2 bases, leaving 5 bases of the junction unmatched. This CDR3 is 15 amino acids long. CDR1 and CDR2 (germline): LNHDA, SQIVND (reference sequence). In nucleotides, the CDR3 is TGTGCCAGTAGTATATTAGCGGGAGGGAGCTATGAGCAGTTCTTC. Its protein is CASSILAGGSYEQFF.

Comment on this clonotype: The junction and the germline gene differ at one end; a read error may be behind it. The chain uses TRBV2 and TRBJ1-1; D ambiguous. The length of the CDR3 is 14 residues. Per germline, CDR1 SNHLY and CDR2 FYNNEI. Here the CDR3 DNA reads TGTGCCAGCAGGGAAGGACGGGGAAACACTGAAGCTTTCTTT. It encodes CASREGRGNTEAFF.

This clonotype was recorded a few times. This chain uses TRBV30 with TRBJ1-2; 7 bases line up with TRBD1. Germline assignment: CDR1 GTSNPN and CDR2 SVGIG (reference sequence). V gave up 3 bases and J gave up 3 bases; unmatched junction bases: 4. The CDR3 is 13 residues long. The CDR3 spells CAWSRDSYYGYTF. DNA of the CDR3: TGTGCCTGGAGCCGGGACAGCTACTATGGCTACACCTTC.

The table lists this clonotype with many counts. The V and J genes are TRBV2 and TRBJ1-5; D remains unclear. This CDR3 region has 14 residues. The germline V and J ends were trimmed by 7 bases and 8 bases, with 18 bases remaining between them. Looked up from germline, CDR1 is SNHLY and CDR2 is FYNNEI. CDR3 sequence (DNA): TGTGCCAGCACCCGACATAGCTACACGGAGCCCCAGCATTTT. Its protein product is CASTRHSYTEPQHF.

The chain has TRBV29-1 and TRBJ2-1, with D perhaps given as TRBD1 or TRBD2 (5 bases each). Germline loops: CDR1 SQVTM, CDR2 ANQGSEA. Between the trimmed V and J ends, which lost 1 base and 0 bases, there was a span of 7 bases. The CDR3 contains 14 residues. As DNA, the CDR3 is TGCAGCGTTGAAGGGGACGGCTCCTACAATGAGCAGTTCTTC. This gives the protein CSVEGDGSYNEQFF.

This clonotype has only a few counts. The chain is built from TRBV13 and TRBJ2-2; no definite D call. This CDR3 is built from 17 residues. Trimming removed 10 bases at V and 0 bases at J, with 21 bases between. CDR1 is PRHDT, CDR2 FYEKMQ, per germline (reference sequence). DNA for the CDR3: TGTGCCACCAGAGCTATAATCCAGGCATCGAACACCGGGGAGCTGTTTTTT. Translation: CATRAIIQASNTGELFF.

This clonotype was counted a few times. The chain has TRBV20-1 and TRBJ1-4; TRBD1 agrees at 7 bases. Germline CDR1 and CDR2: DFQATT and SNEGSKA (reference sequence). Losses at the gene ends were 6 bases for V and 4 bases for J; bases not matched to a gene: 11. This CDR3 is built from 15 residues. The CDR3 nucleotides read TGCAGTGCCACCCGGACACAGGGGAATAATGAAAAACTGTTTTTT. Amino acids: CSATRTQGNNEKLFF.

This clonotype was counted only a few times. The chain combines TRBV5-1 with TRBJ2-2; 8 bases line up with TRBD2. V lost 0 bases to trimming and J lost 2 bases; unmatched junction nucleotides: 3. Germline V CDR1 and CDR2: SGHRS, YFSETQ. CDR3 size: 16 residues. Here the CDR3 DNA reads TGCGCCAGCAGCTTGGGACTAGCGTCCAACACCGGGGAGCTGTTTTTT. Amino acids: CASSLGLASNTGELFF. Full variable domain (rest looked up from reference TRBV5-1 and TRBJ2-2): KAGVTQTPRYLIKTRGQQVTLSCSPISGHRSVSWYQQTPGQGLQFLFEYFSETQRNKGNFPGRFSGRQFSNSRSEMNVSTLELGDSALYLCASSLGLASNTGELFFGEGSRLTVL.

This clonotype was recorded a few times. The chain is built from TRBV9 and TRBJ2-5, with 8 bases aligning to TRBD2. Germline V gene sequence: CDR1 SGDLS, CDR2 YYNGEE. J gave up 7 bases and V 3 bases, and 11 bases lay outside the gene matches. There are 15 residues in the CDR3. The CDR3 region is CASSAPGGGTVTQYF. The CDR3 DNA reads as TGTGCCAGCAGCGCCCCCGGGGGGGGGACGGTGACCCAGTACTTC.

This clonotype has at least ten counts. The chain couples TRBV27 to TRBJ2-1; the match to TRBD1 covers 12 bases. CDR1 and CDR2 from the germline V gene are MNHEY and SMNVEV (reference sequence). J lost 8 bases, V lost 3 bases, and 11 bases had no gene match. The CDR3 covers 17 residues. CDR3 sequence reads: CASSFLRTGQGAYEQFF. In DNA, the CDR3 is TGTGCCAGCAGTTTCCTACGGACGGGACAGGGGGCCTATGAGCAGTTCTTC.

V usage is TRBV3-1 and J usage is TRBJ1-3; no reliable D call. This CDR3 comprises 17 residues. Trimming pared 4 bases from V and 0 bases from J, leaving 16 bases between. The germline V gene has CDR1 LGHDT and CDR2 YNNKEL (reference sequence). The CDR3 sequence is CASSPRSSGLSGNTIYF. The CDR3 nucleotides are TGTGCCAGCAGCCCCAGGAGCTCAGGACTCTCTGGAAACACCATATATTTT. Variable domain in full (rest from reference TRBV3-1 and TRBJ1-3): DTAVSQTPKYLVTQMGNDKSIKCEQNLGHDTMYWYKQDSKKFLKIMFSYNNKELIINETVPNRFSPKSPDKAHLNLHINSLELGDSAVYFCASSPRSSGLSGNTIYFGEGSWLTVV.

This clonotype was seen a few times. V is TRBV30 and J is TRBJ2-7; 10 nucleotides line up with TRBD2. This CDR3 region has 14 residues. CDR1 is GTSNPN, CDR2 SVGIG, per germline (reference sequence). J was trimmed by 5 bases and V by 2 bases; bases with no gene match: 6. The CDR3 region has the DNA TGTGCCTGGAGTTCAGGGACTAGCGTCGACGAGCAGTACTTC. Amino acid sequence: CAWSSGTSVDEQYF.

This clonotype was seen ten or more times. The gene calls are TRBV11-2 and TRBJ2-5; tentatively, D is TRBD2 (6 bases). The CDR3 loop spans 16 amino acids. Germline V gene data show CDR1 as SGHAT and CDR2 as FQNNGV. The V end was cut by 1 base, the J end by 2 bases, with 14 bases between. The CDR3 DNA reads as TGTGCCAGCAGCTTAGTGCCAGGAGGGGCGCAAGAGACCCAGTACTTC. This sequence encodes CASSLVPGGAQETQYF.

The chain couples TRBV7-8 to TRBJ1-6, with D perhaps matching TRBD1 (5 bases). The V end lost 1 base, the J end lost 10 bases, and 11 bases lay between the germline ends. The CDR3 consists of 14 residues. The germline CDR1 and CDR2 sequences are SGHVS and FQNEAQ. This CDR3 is CASSLDGARSPLHF. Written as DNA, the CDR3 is TGTGCCAGCAGCTTAGACGGGGCTCGCTCACCCCTCCACTTT.

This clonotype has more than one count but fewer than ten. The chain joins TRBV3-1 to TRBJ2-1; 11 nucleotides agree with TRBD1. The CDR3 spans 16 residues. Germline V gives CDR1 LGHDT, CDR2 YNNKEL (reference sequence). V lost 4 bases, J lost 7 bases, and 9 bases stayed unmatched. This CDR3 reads CASSRKDRGRFNEQFF. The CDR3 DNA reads TGTGCCAGCAGCCGGAAGGACAGGGGGCGATTTAATGAGCAGTTCTTC.

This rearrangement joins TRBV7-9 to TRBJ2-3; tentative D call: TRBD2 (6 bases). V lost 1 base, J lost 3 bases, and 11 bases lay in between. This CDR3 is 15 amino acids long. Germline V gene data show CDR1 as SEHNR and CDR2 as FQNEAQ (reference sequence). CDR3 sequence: CASSLVVGRTDTQYF. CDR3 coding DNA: TGTGCCAGCAGCTTAGTCGTGGGGAGGACAGATACGCAGTATTTT.

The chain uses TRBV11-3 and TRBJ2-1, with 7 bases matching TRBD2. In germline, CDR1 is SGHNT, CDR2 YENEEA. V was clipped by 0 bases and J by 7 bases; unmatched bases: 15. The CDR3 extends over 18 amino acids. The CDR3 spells CASSLDEGAGVRGNEQFF. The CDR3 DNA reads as TGTGCCAGCAGCTTAGATGAAGGGGCGGGGGTCAGAGGTAATGAGCAGTTCTTC.

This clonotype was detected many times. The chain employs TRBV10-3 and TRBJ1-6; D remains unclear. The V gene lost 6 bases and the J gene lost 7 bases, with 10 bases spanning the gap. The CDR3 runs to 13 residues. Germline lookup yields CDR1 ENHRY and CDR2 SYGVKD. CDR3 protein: CAISPDLNSPLHF. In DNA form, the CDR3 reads TGTGCCATCAGCCCCGATCTGAATTCACCCCTCCACTTT.

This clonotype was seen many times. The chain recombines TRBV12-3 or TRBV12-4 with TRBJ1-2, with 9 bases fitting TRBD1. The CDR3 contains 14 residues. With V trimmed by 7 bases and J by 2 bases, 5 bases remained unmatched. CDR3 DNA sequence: TGTGCCAGCACCTTGACAGGGGGGAACTATGGCTACACCTTC. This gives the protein CASTLTGGNYGYTF.

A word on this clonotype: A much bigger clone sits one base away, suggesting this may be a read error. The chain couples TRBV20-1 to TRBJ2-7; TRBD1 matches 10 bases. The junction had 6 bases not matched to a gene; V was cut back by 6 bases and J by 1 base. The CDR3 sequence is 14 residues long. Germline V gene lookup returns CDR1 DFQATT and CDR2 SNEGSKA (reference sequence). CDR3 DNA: TGCAGTGCCGCCGGGACAGGGGATTCCTACGAGCAGTACTTC. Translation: CSAAGTGDSYEQYF.

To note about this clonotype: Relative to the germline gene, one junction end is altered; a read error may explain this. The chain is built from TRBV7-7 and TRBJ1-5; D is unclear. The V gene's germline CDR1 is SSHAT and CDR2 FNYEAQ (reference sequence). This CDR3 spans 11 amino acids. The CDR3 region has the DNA TGTGCTAGCAGGCTAAATCAGCCCCAGCATTTT. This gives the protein CASRLNQPQHF.